The rows below give T cell receptor beta chains drawn from one sample of a study of blood T cell repertoires in COVID-19. Clones were read by immunoSEQ multiplex PCR, and TCRdb kept only the in-frame ones, dropping some. Among about 45,000 clones listed, roughly nine tenths were seen once. Sequencing input: peripheral blood. The receptor set was obtained from a woman of 80 years or more in a cohort sampled during active or convalescent COVID-19. The CDR3 runs from the conserved cysteine through the conserved F or W. The D gene is left open where the match is weak. Some rows have no size entry. The others give once, few or many, or a class for an expanded clone.

d_gene,abundance,v_gene,j_gene,CDR3nt,CDR3aa
.,.,TRBV6-1,TRBJ2-2,TGTGCCAGCAGTGGAGCGACAGTCCCCGGGGAGCTGTTTTTT,CASSGATVPGELFF
TRBD1,once,TRBV4-1,TRBJ2-7,TGCGCCAGCAGCCGGGACAGTTCAAGAGACGAGCAGTACTTC,CASSRDSSRDEQYF
.,.,TRBV4-3,TRBJ2-7,TGCGCCAGCAGCCAGGGACTGAGCGGTAACTACGAGCAGTACTTC,CASSQGLSGNYEQYF
.,.,TRBV5-1,TRBJ2-1,TGCGCCAGCAGCTTGCATACACGGACCGGCGGGTACAATGAGCAGTTCTTC,CASSLHTRTGGYNEQFF
.,.,TRBV20-1,TRBJ2-3,TGCAGTGCTACCTTAGAAGATACGCAGTATTTT,CSATLEDTQYF
.,.,TRBV19,TRBJ1-3,TGTGCCAGTAGTTCGACAGACGACTCTGGAAACACCATATATTTT,CASSSTDDSGNTIYF
TRBD1,.,TRBV9,TRBJ2-4,TGTGCCAGCAGCGTGGGACAGGGGGCCAAAAACATTCAGTACTTC,CASSVGQGAKNIQYF
TRBD2,.,TRBV12-5,TRBJ2-5,TGTGCTAGTGGCCGGACTAGTAGTCAAGAGACCCAGTACTTC,CASGRTSSQETQYF
.,.,TRBV5-1,TRBJ1-2,TGCGCCAGCAGCTTGTGGCCAGGGGCCGAGGATGGCTACACCTTC,CASSLWPGAEDGYTF
TRBD1,.,TRBV6-2/TRBV6-3,TRBJ1-2,TGTGCCAGCAGTCCGGGACAGATCTATGGCTACACCTTC,CASSPGQIYGYTF
.,.,TRBV4-1,TRBJ2-7,TGCGCCAGCAGCCTCTTCCAGGGATACGAGCAGTACTTC,CASSLFQGYEQYF
.,.,TRBV6-5,TRBJ1-2,TGTGCCAGCAGTTACTCGAGTATGGAGCAAGTACGCTACACCTTC,CASSYSSMEQVRYTF
TRBD2,.,TRBV5-1,TRBJ2-5,TGCGCCAGCAGCTCCGGGACTAGCGGGATAGAAGAGACCCAGTACTTC,CASSSGTSGIEETQYF
TRBD2,.,TRBV5-4,TRBJ2-5,TGTGCCAGCAGCTCAACACTAGCGGAAGAGACCCAGTACTTC,CASSSTLAEETQYF